The present T cell receptor (beta chain) was sequenced within a study of T cell changes during pregnancy in multiple sclerosis. Sequencing was performed with immunoSEQ multiplex PCR; in TCRdb, only in-frame clones are kept and a portion is missing. The sample shows tens of thousands of clones, about 93% of them seen only once. The CDR3 has 15 residues. Germline loops: CDR1 SGHVS, CDR2 FQNEAQ. J lost 5 bases, V lost 5 bases, and 11 bases had no gene match. The source was peripheral blood, collected in the first trimester of pregnancy. The clonotype was recovered from a female donor in good health, enrolled as a control in a pregnancy study. The genes are TRBV7-8 and TRBJ2-7; 8 nucleotides agree with TRBD1. The CDR3, as DNA: TGTGCCAGCAGCCAAACAGAAGGGACAGGTGACGAGCAGTACTTC. The encoded protein is CASSQTEGTGDEQYF. The full variable domain, rest sourced from reference TRBV7-8 and TRBJ2-7, is GAGVSQSPRYKVAKRGQDVALRCDPISGHVSLFWYQQALGQGPEFLTYFQNEAQLDKSGLPSDRFFAERPEGSVSTLKIQRTQQEDSAVYLCASSQTEGTGDEQYFGPGTRLTVT.